The 8 T cell receptor beta chains below all came from one sample that was sequenced in a study of cytomegalovirus exposure and HLA in healthy donors. Primers for the PCR totalled 60 Vbeta and 13 Jbeta. The repertoire was sequenced with immunoSEQ multiplex PCR; TCRdb's copy has only in-frame clones and lacks some. The repertoire consists of tens of thousands of clones, with 82% occurring once and the leading ten covering under 2%. The sample taken for sequencing was PBMCs. All receptors come from a man between 18 and 29 years old in good health and CMV-seronegative.

The chain has TRBV19 and TRBJ2-1, with D perhaps matching TRBD1 (6 bases). V lost 1 base to trimming and J lost 6 bases, with 10 bases between them. Germline CDR1 reads LNHDA; CDR2 reads SQIVND (reference sequence). The length of the CDR3 is 14 residues. CDR3 nucleotide sequence: TGTGCCAGTAGTATAGGGGGGCCCGGCAATGAGCAGTTCTTC. Translated, it gives CASSIGGPGNEQFF.

This clone appeared a single time. The gene calls are TRBV7-9 and TRBJ2-3; weak D call: TRBD1 (5 bases). This CDR3 contains 15 residues. V lost 5 bases and J lost 2, with 14 bases in between. The germline V gene has CDR1 SEHNR and CDR2 FQNEAQ (reference sequence). This CDR3 reads CASSAMTEHTDTQYF. Written as DNA, the CDR3 is TGTGCCAGCAGCGCGATGACAGAACACACAGATACGCAGTATTTT. Using reference TRBV7-9 and TRBJ2-3 for the parts outside the CDR3, the full variable domain is DTGVSQNPRHKITKRGQNVTFRCDPISEHNRLYWYRQTLGQGPEFLTYFQNEAQLEKSRLLSDRFSAERPKGSFSTLEIQRTEQGDSAMYLCASSAMTEHTDTQYFGPGTRLTVL.

This clone was seen a single time. The chain couples TRBV10-3 to TRBJ2-3, with 9 nucleotides matching TRBD1. V dropped 0 bases and J dropped 15; count of bases not matched to a gene: 7. This CDR3 region has 13 residues. Germline-derived CDR1 and CDR2 are ENHRY and SYGVKD. In nucleotides, the CDR3 is TGTGCCATCAGTGAGTCGTATCAGGACAGGGGATATTTT. The encoded protein is CAISESYQDRGYF.

With regard to this clone: One junction end does not reproduce the germline sequence, and a read error may be involved. The chain joins TRBV28 to TRBJ2-5; 9 nucleotides align to TRBD2. From germline, CDR1 is MDHEN and CDR2 SYDVKM. This CDR3 has 15 residues. CDR3 in amino acids: CASSLGRGGQKTQYF. The CDR3 DNA is TGTGCCAGCAGTTTAGGGCGGGGGGGCCAAAAGACCCAGTACTTC.

The V gene is TRBV7-9, the J gene TRBJ2-5, with 11 positions matching TRBD2. V gave up 2 bases and J gave up 4 bases; unmatched junction bases: 0. The germline V gene encodes CDR1 SEHNR and CDR2 FQNEAQ (reference sequence). This CDR3 contains 14 residues. The CDR3 coding sequence is TGTGCCAGCAGCTTAACTAGCGGGAGAGAGACCCAGTACTTC. This codes for CASSLTSGRETQYF. The variable domain in full, completed from reference TRBV7-9 and TRBJ2-5, reads DTGVSQNPRHKITKRGQNVTFRCDPISEHNRLYWYRQTLGQGPEFLTYFQNEAQLEKSRLLSDRFSAERPKGSFSTLEIQRTEQGDSAMYLCASSLTSGRETQYFGPGTRLLVL.

This clone showed up just once. The chain combines TRBV25-1 with TRBJ1-1; tentative D call: TRBD1 (6 bases). The length of the CDR3 is 18 residues. Trimming stripped 6 bases from V and 0 bases from J, with 23 bases between. CDR1 is MGHDK, CDR2 SYGVNS, per germline. The CDR3 loop reads CASSLQLLQGGMNTEAFF. The CDR3 nucleotides read TGTGCCAGCAGCCTTCAGCTACTACAGGGCGGAATGAACACTGAAGCTTTCTTT.

The chain employs TRBV9 and TRBJ1-2; possibly TRBD1 for D (6 bases). V lost 3 bases, J lost 3 bases, and 21 bases lay in between. This CDR3 region has 17 residues. Germline V CDR1 and CDR2: SGDLS, YYNGEE. CDR3 DNA sequence: TGTGCCAGCAGCGGAAGTAAGGGAGATTCAGGGGACTATGGCTACACCTTC. Residues: CASSGSKGDSGDYGYTF. Full variable domain (remainder filled in from reference TRBV9 and TRBJ1-2): DSGVTQTPKHLITATGQRVTLRCSPRSGDLSVYWYQQSLDQGLQFLIQYYNGEERAKGNILERFSAQQFPDLHSELNLSSLELGDSALYFCASSGSKGDSGDYGYTFGSGTRLTVV.

This chain joins TRBV27 and TRBJ2-3; perhaps TRBD2 as D (5 bases). The germline V gene encodes CDR1 MNHEY and CDR2 SMNVEV (reference sequence). The CDR3 runs 16 residues. With 2 bases removed from V and 1 base from J, the gap between germline ends came to 13 bases. CDR3 sequence: CASSLRLSGGTDTQYF. CDR3 nucleotide sequence: TGTGCCAGCAGTTTAAGGCTCTCCGGGGGCACAGATACGCAGTATTTT.